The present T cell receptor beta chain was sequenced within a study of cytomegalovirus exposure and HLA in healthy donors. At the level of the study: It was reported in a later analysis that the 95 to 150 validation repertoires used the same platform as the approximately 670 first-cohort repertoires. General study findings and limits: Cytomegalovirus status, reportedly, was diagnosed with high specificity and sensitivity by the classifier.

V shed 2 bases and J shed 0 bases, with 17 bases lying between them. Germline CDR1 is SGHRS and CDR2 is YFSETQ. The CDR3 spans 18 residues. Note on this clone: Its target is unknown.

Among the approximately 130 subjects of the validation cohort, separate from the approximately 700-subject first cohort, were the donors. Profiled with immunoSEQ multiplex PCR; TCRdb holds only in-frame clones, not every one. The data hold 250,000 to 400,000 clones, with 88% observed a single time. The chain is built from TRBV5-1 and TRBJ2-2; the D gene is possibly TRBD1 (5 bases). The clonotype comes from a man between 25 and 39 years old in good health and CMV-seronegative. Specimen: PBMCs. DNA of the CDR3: TGCGCCAGCAGCTTTGCAGGGCTTCGGACCGCGAACACCGGGGAGCTGTTTTTT. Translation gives CASSFAGLRTANTGELFF.